The 7 T cell receptor beta chains below all came from one sample that was sequenced in a study of early T cells in non-severe SARS-CoV-2 infection. TCRdb fed the 5' RACE reads into MiXCR, producing one record per CDR3 protein. The table includes more than 85,000 distinct CDR3 sequences, roughly 15% detected once. The sample was whole blood. The receptor set was obtained from an adult who was a healthcare worker with PCR-confirmed SARS-CoV-2 infection or an uninfected control (not recorded which).

This clonotype has ten or more counts. J is TRBJ2-1 and V is TRBV2; perhaps TRBD2 as D (10 bases). CDR1 is SNHLY and CDR2 is FYNNEI in the germline V gene. Trimming stripped 7 bases from V and 4 bases from J, with 23 bases between. The CDR3 spans 17 residues. The CDR3, as DNA: TGTGCCAGCATGGGACAGGGAAGGACTAGCGGATACAATGAGCAGTTCTTC. Translating gives CASMGQGRTSGYNEQFF.

The chain is built from TRBV20-1 and TRBJ2-3; a weak D match, TRBD2 (6 bases). This CDR3 spans 17 amino acids. Trimming shortened V by 0 bases and J by 1 base, and 17 bases separated the two germline ends. The germline V gene encodes CDR1 DFQATT and CDR2 SNEGSKA (reference sequence). CDR3 sequence: CSARDLTLWGGTDTQYF. Written as DNA, the CDR3 is TGCAGTGCTAGAGATCTCACGTTATGGGGGGGCACAGATACGCAGTATTTT.

The chain combines TRBV28 with TRBJ1-5; 12 positions agree with TRBD1. Germline CDR1 reads MDHEN; CDR2 reads SYDVKM. The CDR3 is 18 amino acids. J was trimmed by 3 bases and V by 3 bases; bases with no gene match: 9. CDR3 in DNA: TGTGCCAGCAGTTTCTTCACCGGGACAGGGGGCTACAATCAGCCCCAGCATTTT. Amino acid sequence: CASSFFTGTGGYNQPQHF.

This clonotype came up a few times. The V call is TRBV7-9, the J call TRBJ2-1; TRBD1 or TRBD2 may be the D gene (5 bases each). Deletions cut 0 bases from V and 0 bases from J, with 12 bases between. The CDR3 is 17 amino acids. Germline CDR1 SEHNR, CDR2 FQNEAQ (reference sequence). The CDR3 sequence is CASSLALRDLSYNEQFF. As DNA, the CDR3 is TGTGCCAGCAGCTTAGCGCTACGGGACCTCTCCTACAATGAGCAGTTCTTC.

This clonotype occurred a few times. The chain recombines TRBV6-5 with TRBJ2-7; 8 bases fit TRBD2. Looked up from germline, CDR1 is MNHEY and CDR2 is SVGAGI. CDR3 length equals 15 residues. J was trimmed by 4 bases and V by 6 bases; bases with no gene match: 11. CDR3 bases: TGTGCCAGCAGCGAAGGGACTAGAAAACGGTACGAGCAGTACTTC. Encoded protein: CASSEGTRKRYEQYF.

The table lists this clonotype with a few counts. The V and J genes are TRBV10-3 and TRBJ1-2; D unclear. Deletions cut 3 bases from V and 8 bases from J, with 16 bases between. The CDR3 is made up of 14 amino acids. Per germline, CDR1 ENHRY and CDR2 SYGVKD. For the CDR3, the DNA is TGTGCCATCAGTGATCCCCTTAGACCATCGGGCTACACCTTC. The encoded protein is CAISDPLRPSGYTF.

The J gene is TRBJ2-6, the V gene TRBV6-2 or TRBV6-3; D ambiguous. Trimming left V 5 bases short and J 3 bases short, with 11 bases between. The germline V gene has CDR1 MNHEY and CDR2 SVGEGT. The CDR3 totals 15 residues. The CDR3 DNA is TGTGCCAGCAGTACTCGGTTGAATGGGGCCAACGTCCTGACTTTC. Its translation: CASSTRLNGANVLTF.